This entry lists 5 T cell receptor beta chains sequenced from one sample in a study of T cell responses to AZD1222 COVID-19 vaccine. Using immunoSEQ multiplex PCR, the repertoire was profiled, and TCRdb retains in-frame clones only, with some absent. This sample carries about 200,000 clones, around 92% of them seen once, and the ten largest clones take 1% to 1.5%. The sequences come from peripheral blood, collected on day 0 of AZD1222 vaccination. Receptors were obtained from an adult in good health.

J is TRBJ1-6 and V is TRBV4-2; tentatively, D is TRBD1 (5 bases). CDR1 and CDR2 (germline): LGHNA, YNFKEQ. The CDR3 runs to 16 residues. V was cut by 3 bases and J by 7 bases, with 16 bases left in between. The CDR3, as DNA: TGTGCCAGCAGCCAGCCCGAACGGGGGGGGAATTCACCCCTCCACTTT. Its translation: CASSQPERGGNSPLHF.

The J gene is TRBJ2-7, the V gene TRBV12-3 or TRBV12-4, with 7 positions matching TRBD1. The V gene end was trimmed by 4 bases and the J gene end by 6 bases; junction bases not matched to a gene: 3. The CDR3 runs to 12 residues. This CDR3 reads CASSWNRGEQYF. CDR3 sequence (DNA): TGTGCCAGCAGTTGGAACAGGGGCGAGCAGTACTTC.

Of note for this clone: This sample also contains other DNA sequences that code for the same CDR3. The V and J genes are TRBV30 and TRBJ1-5; a possible D gene is TRBD1 (5 bases). Per the germline V gene, CDR1 is GTSNPN and CDR2 is SVGIG (reference sequence). Trimming cost V 0 bases and J 2 bases, with 11 bases left between them. The CDR3 consists of 15 residues. CDR3: CAWSVPGTGNQPQHF. CDR3 DNA: TGTGCCTGGAGTGTCCCCGGGACCGGCAATCAGCCCCAGCATTTT.

The V call is TRBV6-2 or TRBV6-3, the J call TRBJ2-1; possibly TRBD2 for D (5 bases). Per germline, CDR1 MNHEY and CDR2 SVGEGT. Trimming cost V 4 bases and J 3 bases, with 10 bases left between them. The CDR3 is made up of 14 amino acids. CDR3 sequence (DNA): TGTGCCAGCAGTTTGCGGGTGGGCTACAATGAGCAGTTCTTC. This sequence encodes CASSLRVGYNEQFF.

The chain links TRBV12-3 or TRBV12-4 to TRBJ1-1; perhaps TRBD1 as D (5 bases). The CDR3 is 13 amino acids. Trimming took off 7 bases at V and 2 bases at J, with 11 bases between the two ends. The CDR3 DNA follows: TGTGCCAGCACCAAACAGGTTAACACTGAAGCTTTCTTT. Translating gives CASTKQVNTEAFF.